This passage covers 14 T cell receptor beta chains from one sample sequenced in a study of blood T cell repertoires in COVID-19. TCRdb's copy holds only in-frame clones and misses some; the assay was immunoSEQ multiplex PCR. In the table there are 130,000 to 150,000 clones, approximately 80% of which are singletons. Sequencing used peripheral blood. Receptor source: a human donor with acute or convalescent COVID-19. The donor label of this sample is uncertain.

The gene calls are TRBV5-1 and TRBJ1-1; 8 positions match TRBD1. CDR1 is SGHRS and CDR2 is YFSETQ in the germline V gene. J lost 4 bases, V lost 4 bases, and 3 bases had no gene match. The CDR3 runs to 13 residues. Here the CDR3 reads CASSKDRATEAFF. CDR3 DNA sequence: TGCGCCAGCAGCAAGGACAGGGCCACTGAAGCTTTCTTT.

The DNA of the CDR3 is TGTGCCAGCTCACCCCGACAGGGGAACACTGAAGCTTTCTTT. It is translated as CASSPRQGNTEAFF. The chain recombines TRBV18 with TRBJ1-1; 7 bases match TRBD1. Germline lookup yields CDR1 KGHSH and CDR2 LQKENI. The CDR3 spans 14 residues. V dropped 3 bases and J dropped 1; count of bases not matched to a gene: 2.

The rearrangement links TRBV27 to TRBJ1-5; no clear D gene. V shed 0 bases and J shed 2 bases, with 5 bases lying between them. CDR1 and CDR2 from the germline V gene are MNHEY and SMNVEV (reference sequence). CDR3 size: 14 residues. This CDR3 is CASSLSLGNQPQHF. The CDR3 DNA sequence: TGTGCCAGCAGTTTATCGTTAGGCAATCAGCCCCAGCATTTT.

This chain uses TRBV19 with TRBJ2-3; D call uncertain. This CDR3 has 15 amino acids. Germline CDR1 reads LNHDA; CDR2 reads SQIVND (reference sequence). Trimming stripped 5 bases from V and 0 bases from J, with 12 bases between. Here the CDR3 DNA reads TGTGCCAGTAGTGAGGCAGCGACTAGCACAGATACGCAGTATTTT. Amino acids: CASSEAATSTDTQYF. Complete variable domain (other parts from reference TRBV19 and TRBJ2-3): DGGITQSPKYLFRKEGQNVTLSCEQNLNHDAMYWYRQDPGQGLRLIYYSQIVNDFQKGDIAEGYSVSREKKESFPLTVTSAQKNPTAFYLCASSEAATSTDTQYFGPGTRLTVL.

V is TRBV7-2 and J is TRBJ1-1, with 7 bases matching TRBD1. Germline values: CDR1 SGHTA, CDR2 FQGNSA. CDR3 length: 12 residues. Trimming cost V 5 bases and J 8 bases; bases outside gene matches: 5. CDR3 nucleotide sequence: TGTGCCAGCAGCCGAAACAGGGGCGAAGCTTTCTTT. It codes for CASSRNRGEAFF.

V gene TRBV5-1 combines with J gene TRBJ2-1; the match to TRBD1 covers 9 bases. Germline lookup yields CDR1 SGHRS and CDR2 YFSETQ. The junction had 7 bases not matched to a gene; V was cut back by 0 bases and J by 9 bases. The CDR3 is made up of 15 amino acids. The chain's CDR3 is CASSLEEGQGSEQFF. CDR3 nucleotide sequence: TGCGCCAGCAGCTTGGAGGAGGGACAGGGTTCTGAGCAGTTCTTC.

This chain joins TRBV6-5 and TRBJ1-2; 9 nucleotides line up with TRBD1. V lost 2 bases to trimming and J lost 6 bases; unmatched junction nucleotides: 1. The germline V gene has CDR1 MNHEY and CDR2 SVGAGI. This CDR3 comprises 13 residues. The CDR3 DNA follows: TGTGCCAGCAGTTACAGGACAGGGGATGGCTACACCTTC. As protein: CASSYRTGDGYTF.

The rearrangement links TRBV6-5 to TRBJ1-6; D might be TRBD1 (6 bases). V gave up 5 bases and J gave up 10 bases, with 15 bases separating them. Germline lookup yields CDR1 MNHEY and CDR2 SVGAGI. This CDR3 region has 14 residues. As DNA, the CDR3 is TGTGCCAGCAGTCAACCCAACAGGGTCTCACCCCTCCACTTT. It codes for CASSQPNRVSPLHF.

The chain recombines TRBV6-5 with TRBJ1-1, with unresolved D. There are 11 residues in the CDR3. Germline V gene lookup returns CDR1 MNHEY and CDR2 SVGAGI. V was clipped by 11 bases and J by 4 bases, with 11 bases between them. In nucleotides, the CDR3 is TGTGCCCACGTACGGGGCACTGAAGCTTTCTTT. It is translated as CAHVRGTEAFF.

V and J are TRBV6-5 and TRBJ1-5, with TRBD1 matching 8 bases. The germline gives CDR1 MNHEY, CDR2 SVGAGI. This CDR3 region has 14 residues. The V gene end was trimmed by 4 bases and the J gene end by 3 bases; junction bases not matched to a gene: 2. CDR3 residues: CASSWTGYNQPQHF. In DNA, the CDR3 is TGTGCCAGCAGTTGGACAGGGTACAATCAGCCCCAGCATTTT.

This rearrangement joins TRBV7-8 to TRBJ1-4; tentative D call: TRBD1 (6 bases). CDR1 is SGHVS and CDR2 is FQNEAQ in the germline V gene. Deletions cut 1 base from V and 4 bases from J, with 16 bases between. CDR3 length: 17 residues. In nucleotides, the CDR3 is TGTGCCAGCAGCTTAGATCCCAGGGGCGACCTTAATGAAAAACTGTTTTTT. It encodes CASSLDPRGDLNEKLFF. Complete variable domain (other parts from reference TRBV7-8 and TRBJ1-4): GAGVSQSPRYKVAKRGQDVALRCDPISGHVSLFWYQQALGQGPEFLTYFQNEAQLDKSGLPSDRFFAERPEGSVSTLKIQRTQQEDSAVYLCASSLDPRGDLNEKLFFGSGTQLSVL.

V gene TRBV2 combines with J gene TRBJ1-2; D is possibly TRBD1 (5 bases). Between the trimmed V and J ends, which lost 6 bases and 3 bases, there was a span of 5 bases. The germline V gene has CDR1 SNHLY and CDR2 FYNNEI. The CDR3 loop spans 11 amino acids. DNA for the CDR3: TGTGCCAGCAGAGGGGACTATGGCTACACCTTC. It specifies CASRGDYGYTF.

V gene TRBV10-2 combines with J gene TRBJ2-7; possibly TRBD1 for D (5 bases). This CDR3 comprises 13 residues. From germline, CDR1 is WSHSY and CDR2 SAAADI. The V and J ends lost 0 bases and 6 bases respectively, with 9 bases between them. The CDR3 region has the DNA TGCGCCAGCAGTGAGTCCAGGGTCGGCGAGCAGTACGTC. It specifies CASSESRVGEQYV.

This clone was counted a single time. The chain combines TRBV30 with TRBJ2-3; a possible D gene is TRBD1 (5 bases). From germline, CDR1 is GTSNPN and CDR2 SVGIG (reference sequence). The CDR3 totals 11 residues. The V end was cut by 3 bases, the J end by 5 bases, with 6 bases between. CDR3 nucleotides: TGTGCCTGGAGGACAGAAGATACGCAGTATTTT. This gives the protein CAWRTEDTQYF.